One TCR beta chain is described in this entry. Libraries were prepared by immunoSEQ multiplex PCR; TCRdb keeps only in-frame clonotypes and omits some of them. Among about 69,000 clones listed, more than 75% were seen once. Trimming left V 0 bases short and J 5 bases short, with 10 bases between. Germline-derived CDR1 and CDR2 are MGHRA and YSYEKL. The CDR3 runs to 14 residues. This sample was included in a study of T cell changes during pregnancy in multiple sclerosis. The sequence was obtained from a female donor with multiple sclerosis, enrolled in a pregnancy study. The chain uses TRBV4-1 and TRBJ1-1; D unclear. Source: peripheral blood, taken in the third trimester of pregnancy. This CDR3 is CASSQDAIETEAFF. Here the CDR3 DNA reads TGCGCCAGCAGCCAAGATGCGATCGAGACTGAAGCTTTCTTT.